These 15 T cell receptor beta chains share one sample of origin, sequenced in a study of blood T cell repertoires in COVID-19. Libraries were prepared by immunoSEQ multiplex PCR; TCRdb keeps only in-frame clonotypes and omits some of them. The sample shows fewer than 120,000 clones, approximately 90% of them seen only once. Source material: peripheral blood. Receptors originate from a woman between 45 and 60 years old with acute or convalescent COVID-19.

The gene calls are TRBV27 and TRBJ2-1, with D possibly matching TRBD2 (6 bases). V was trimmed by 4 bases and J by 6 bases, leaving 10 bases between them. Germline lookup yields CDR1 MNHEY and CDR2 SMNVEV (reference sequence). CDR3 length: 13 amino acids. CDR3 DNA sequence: TGTGCCAGCAGTTCTAGGAGGGCCAATGAGCAGTTCTTC. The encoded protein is CASSSRRANEQFF.

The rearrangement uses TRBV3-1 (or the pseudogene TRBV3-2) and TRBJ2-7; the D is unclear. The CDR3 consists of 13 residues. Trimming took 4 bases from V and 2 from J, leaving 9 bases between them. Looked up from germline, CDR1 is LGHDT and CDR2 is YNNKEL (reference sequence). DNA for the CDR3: TGTGCCAGCAGCCCAAACTTAGCCTACGAGCAGTACTTC. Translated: CASSPNLAYEQYF.

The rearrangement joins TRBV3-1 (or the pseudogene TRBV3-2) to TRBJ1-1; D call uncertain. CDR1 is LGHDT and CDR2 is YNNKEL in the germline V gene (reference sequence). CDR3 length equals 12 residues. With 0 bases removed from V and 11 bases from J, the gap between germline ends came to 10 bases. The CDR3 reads CASSQETNWAFF. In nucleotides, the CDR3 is TGTGCCAGCAGCCAAGAGACAAACTGGGCTTTCTTT.

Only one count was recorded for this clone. CDR3 residues: CASSSPGTVNPTLHF. The CDR3 coding sequence is TGTGCCAGCAGTTCTCCCGGGACAGTAAATCCCACCCTCCACTTT. The chain employs TRBV28 and TRBJ1-6; TRBD1 matches 7 bases. The CDR3 is made up of 15 amino acids. Trimming took 4 bases from V and 14 from J; bases not matched to a gene: 14. CDR1 MDHEN and CDR2 SYDVKM come from the germline V gene.

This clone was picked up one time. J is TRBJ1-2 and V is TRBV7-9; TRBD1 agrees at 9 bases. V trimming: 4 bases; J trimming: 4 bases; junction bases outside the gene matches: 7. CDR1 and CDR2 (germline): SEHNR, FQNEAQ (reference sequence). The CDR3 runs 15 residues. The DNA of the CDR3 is TGTGCCAGCAGCTCCTCCGGGACAGGGATCTATGGCTACACCTTC. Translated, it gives CASSSSGTGIYGYTF.

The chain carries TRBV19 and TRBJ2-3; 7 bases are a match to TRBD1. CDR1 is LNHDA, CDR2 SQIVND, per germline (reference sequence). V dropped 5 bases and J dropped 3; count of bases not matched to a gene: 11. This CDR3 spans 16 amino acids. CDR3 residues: CASSWGTAARTDTQYF. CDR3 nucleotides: TGTGCCAGTAGTTGGGGGACAGCGGCACGTACAGATACGCAGTATTTT.

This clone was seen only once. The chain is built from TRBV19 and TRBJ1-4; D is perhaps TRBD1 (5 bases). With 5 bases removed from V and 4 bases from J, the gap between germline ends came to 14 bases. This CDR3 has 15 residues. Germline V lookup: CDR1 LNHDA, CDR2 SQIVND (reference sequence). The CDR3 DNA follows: TGTGCCAGTAGTCCGAGACAGACCATTAATGAAAAACTGTTTTTT. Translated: CASSPRQTINEKLFF.

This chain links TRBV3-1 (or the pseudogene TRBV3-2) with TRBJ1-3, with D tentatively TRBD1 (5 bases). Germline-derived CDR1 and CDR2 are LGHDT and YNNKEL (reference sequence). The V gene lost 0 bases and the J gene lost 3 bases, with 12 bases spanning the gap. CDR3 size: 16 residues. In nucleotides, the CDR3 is TGTGCCAGCAGCCAAGATCCCGCAGGGTTTGGAAACACCATATATTTT. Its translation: CASSQDPAGFGNTIYF.

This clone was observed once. CDR3 coding DNA: TGTGCCAGCAAGGCAGGGGGCTTCCACGAGCAGTACTTC. Its protein is CASKAGGFHEQYF. The V and J genes are TRBV2 and TRBJ2-7; TRBD1 aligns across 8 bases. J lost 5 bases, V lost 7 bases, and 7 bases had no gene match. The CDR3 covers 13 residues. Germline V CDR1 and CDR2: SNHLY, FYNNEI.

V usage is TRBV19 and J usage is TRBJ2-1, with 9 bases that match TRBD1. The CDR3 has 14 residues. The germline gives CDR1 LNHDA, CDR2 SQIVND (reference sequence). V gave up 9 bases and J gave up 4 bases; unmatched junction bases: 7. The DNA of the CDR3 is TGTGCCAGCACGCCGGGACAGGGTTACAATGAGCAGTTCTTC. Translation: CASTPGQGYNEQFF. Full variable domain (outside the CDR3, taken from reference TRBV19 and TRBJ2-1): DGGITQSPKYLFRKEGQNVTLSCEQNLNHDAMYWYRQDPGQGLRLIYYSQIVNDFQKGDIAEGYSVSREKKESFPLTVTSAQKNPTAFYLCASTPGQGYNEQFFGPGTRLTVL.

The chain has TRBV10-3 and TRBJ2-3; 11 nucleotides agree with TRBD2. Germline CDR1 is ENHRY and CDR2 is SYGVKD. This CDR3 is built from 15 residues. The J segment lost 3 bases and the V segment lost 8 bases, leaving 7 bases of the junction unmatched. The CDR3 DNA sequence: TGTGCCATCGGGGAGGGACTAGCGGTGACAGATACGCAGTATTTT. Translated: CAIGEGLAVTDTQYF.

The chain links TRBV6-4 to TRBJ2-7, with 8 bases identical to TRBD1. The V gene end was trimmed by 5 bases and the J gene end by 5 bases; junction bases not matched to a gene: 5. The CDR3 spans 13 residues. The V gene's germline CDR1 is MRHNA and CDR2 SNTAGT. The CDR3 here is CASSLETGDEQYF. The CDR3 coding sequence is TGTGCCAGCAGTCTCGAGACAGGGGACGAGCAGTACTTC.

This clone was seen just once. Here the CDR3 reads CASSVGSSPYEQYF. The CDR3, as DNA: TGTGCCAGCAGCGTAGGCTCCAGTCCCTACGAGCAGTACTTC. This chain joins TRBV9 and TRBJ2-7, with D unclear. Germline V lookup: CDR1 SGDLS, CDR2 YYNGEE. The CDR3 is 14 residues long. V lost 0 bases, J lost 2 bases, and 9 bases lay in between.

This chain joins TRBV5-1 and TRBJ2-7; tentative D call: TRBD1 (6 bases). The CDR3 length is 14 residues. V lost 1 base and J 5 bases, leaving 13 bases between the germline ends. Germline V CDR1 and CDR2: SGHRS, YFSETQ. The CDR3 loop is CASSLFAGDNEQYF. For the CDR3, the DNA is TGCGCCAGCAGCTTGTTCGCAGGGGACAACGAGCAGTACTTC.

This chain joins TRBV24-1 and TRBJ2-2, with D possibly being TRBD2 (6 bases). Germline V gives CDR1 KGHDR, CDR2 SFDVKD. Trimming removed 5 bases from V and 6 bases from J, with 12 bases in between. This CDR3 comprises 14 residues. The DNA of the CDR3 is TGTGCCACCAGTGTGTCGGGAGTTGCCGGGGAGCTGTTTTTT. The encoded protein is CATSVSGVAGELFF.